This TCR beta chain derives from a study of blood T cell repertoires in COVID-19 (dated by TCRdb to the early 2020s). Notes on the research overall: Samples covering the acute and convalescent phases of COVID-19 were provided by collaborators in the United States, Italy and Spain. The prospective study material was composed of cDNA or gDNA derived from T cells, B-cell-depleted T cells, or PBMCs. Subjects who had been exposed to COVID-19, were actively infected with it, or had recovered from it provided the deeply sampled blood TCRbeta repertoires that made up the dataset. The repertoires were released in a freely available public database meant as a resource for research on the immune response to SARS-CoV-2. The samples were drawn from two sources: the first 160 participants of the ongoing ImmuneRACE study, and 950 to 1,500 subjects contributed by 6 global collaborators. Sample metadata almost always included a de-identified subject ID, COVID-19 status, age in years and sex. HLA class I and class II types, where available, came from metadata supplied by the sample provider rather than from assay-based typing.

A remark on this clone: Its antigen is currently not known. Per-base qualities were not stored, and no clone one base away is much larger.

Summary of the overall study and its limitations: The amount of clinical and demographic metadata varied by source and participant and was provided uncurated.

TCRbeta CDR3 regions were amplified from genomic DNA by means of the immunoSEQ Assay, a bias-controlled multiplex PCR. Concerning the study's data processing: Nucleated cell counts per sample were estimated from amplification of reference gene primers within the assay. To quantify the absolute abundance of each unique TCRbeta CDR3 rearrangement, sequence reads were collapsed and filtered. For each sample, productive Simpson clonality was calculated as the square root of Simpson's diversity index across productive rearrangements. The clones in this table, taken by TCRdb from immuneACCESS, are in-frame only. Not every clone is retained; where verified, under half of the shortfall comes from an unresolved V gene, and the cause of the rest is unknown. V, J and clone size are those of that table, while D and trimming were read from the DNA. Present in this sample are 100,000 to 150,000 clones, approximately 85% of which were seen just once. Clones ranked in the top ten supply 5% to 6% of the sample.

Whole blood was collected in K2EDTA tubes by collaborating institutions according to the institutions' own protocols. For TCRbeta analysis, collaborators shipped samples as frozen whole blood, isolated PBMCs, or DNA extracted from either of those sample types. Including cysteine and phenylalanine, the CDR3 has 13 amino acids. The CDR3 DNA has 39 bases and is translated from base 1. The trim is 9 bases for V and 7 bases for J, with a gap of 16 bases between the germline ends. The germline V gene (reference sequence) specifies LNHDA as CDR1 and SQIVND as CDR2. This TCR derives from a human donor in a cohort sampled during active COVID-19. The sequenced sample consisted of peripheral blood. The chain couples TRBV19 to TRBJ1-5; the D region possibly corresponds to TRBD1 (5 bases align). The CDR3 reads CASLRGIGQPQHF. The nucleotides are TGTGCCAGCCTTCGGGGGATCGGACAGCCCCAGCATTTT.